This TCR beta chain comes out of a study of shared clonotypes between healthy human individuals. General study findings and limits: Generation of non-shared clonotypes was less probable than generation of clonotypes shared by all four donors.

Methods used by the authors: Without quality scores, immunoSEQ junctional reads could not be filtered like full-length reads. Some clones are missing from TCRdb's copy, which holds only in-frame ones; the method was immunoSEQ multiplex PCR. The V and J calls and clone size are taken from that table; D and trimming were inferred from the DNA. The sample lists about 1 million clones, about 80% occurring once. A CD45RA+ naive subset and a CD45RA-negative memory subset were split from CD4+ cells. Remarks on this clone: The antigen remains unidentified.

The V gene's germline CDR1 is SGHTA and CDR2 FQGTGA. With 2 bases removed from V and 13 bases from J, the gap between germline ends came to 11 bases. This CDR3 region has 11 residues. The clonotype originates from a man between 18 and 35 years old in good health. Some clones in this sample may be carry-over from other donors' samples. The genes are TRBV7-3 and TRBJ2-5, with D possibly being TRBD2 (5 bases). Sequenced: memory CD4+ T cells from PBMCs. Subset indicated: CD45RA-negative fraction. This CDR3 is CASSLLAGGYF. Written as DNA, the CDR3 is TGTGCCAGCAGCTTACTAGCAGGAGGGTACTTC.